The 23 T cell receptor beta chains presented below share a single source sample, sequenced in a study of T-cell reconstitution after alpha-beta-depleted transplantation in children (dated by TCRdb to about 2016). Libraries were built with PCR. The listed sequencing device is Illumina HiSeq 2500. TCR libraries were prepared with molecular barcoding, using unique molecular identifiers to normalize TCRbeta repertoire quantification. In TCRdb, the public reads were trimmed at Q25 with fastp and aligned with MiXCR, with productive beta chains retained. Each CDR3 protein appears once, grouped with its most common genes and DNA. The sample contains 240,000 or so distinct CDR3 sequences, around 13% of them found a single time. 2.6% of the sample is taken by the ten largest. Sequencing was performed on PBMCs from the stem cell graft donor, taken from the stem cell graft. The receptors shown here come from a human donor who donated a stem cell graft to a child with acute lymphoblastic leukemia.

At least ten counts were recorded for this clonotype. The J gene is TRBJ2-7, the V gene TRBV12-3 or TRBV12-4, with D perhaps TRBD1 (5 bases). This CDR3 contains 14 residues. V dropped 6 bases and J dropped 1 base, with 13 bases sitting between them. CDR3 residues: CASRKGAPSYEQYF. The CDR3, as DNA: TGTGCCAGCAGGAAAGGGGCGCCTTCCTACGAGCAGTACTTC.

This clonotype came up many times. V gene TRBV5-1 combines with J gene TRBJ1-4; D not certain. V dropped 0 bases and J dropped 4 bases, with 7 bases sitting between them. The CDR3 has 14 residues. The germline gives CDR1 SGHRS, CDR2 YFSETQ. CDR3 sequence (DNA): TGCGCCAGCAGCTTGGCCCGCAGTAATGAAAAACTGTTTTTT. This encodes CASSLARSNEKLFF.

Many counts were recorded for this clonotype. This chain joins TRBV11-2 and TRBJ1-6; D may be TRBD1 (6 bases). CDR3 length equals 14 residues. Trimming pared 6 bases from V and 4 bases from J, leaving 10 bases between. CDR1 is SGHAT and CDR2 is FQNNGV in the germline V gene. CDR3 residues: CASRRQAYNSPLHF. The CDR3 region has the DNA TGTGCCAGCAGGAGACAGGCGTATAATTCACCCCTCCACTTT.

This clonotype has ten or more counts. The rearrangement uses TRBV5-6 and TRBJ1-2; 9 bases match TRBD1. Germline CDR1 is SGHDT and CDR2 is YYEEEE. J gave up 6 bases and V 4 bases, and 16 bases lay outside the gene matches. The CDR3 runs to 17 residues. The CDR3, as DNA: TGTGCCAGCAGCCTGCCGGGACAGGGAGGGCGCCTGAATGGCTACACCTTC. Translation: CASSLPGQGGRLNGYTF.

Note on this clonotype: A much more abundant neighbour one base away suggests this may be a read error. It is unclear where the CDR3 begins or ends on the DNA, so no DNA is shown, and the CDR3 is as TCRdb lists it. This rearrangement joins TRBV9 to TRBJ1-2; the tabulated D call, TRBD1, remains unverified against the DNA. The CDR3 spans 14 amino acids, including both terminal residues. Germline V gene data show CDR1 as SGDLS and CDR2 as YYNGEE. CDR3 amino acids: CASSVGQGAPGDTF.

The chain uses TRBV29-1 and TRBJ1-1; weak D call: TRBD1 (5 bases). V gave up 5 bases and J gave up 6 bases, with 19 bases separating them. CDR1 is SQVTM and CDR2 is ANQGSEA in the germline V gene. CDR3 length: 14 residues. The CDR3 loop is CSVTTGSRSAEAFF. The CDR3 region has the DNA TGCAGCGTTACCACAGGCTCCCGGAGCGCTGAAGCTTTCTTT. Together with reference TRBV29-1 and TRBJ1-1, the CDR3 gives the full variable domain: SAVISQKPSRDICQRGTSLTIQCQVDSQVTMMFWYRQQPGQSLTLIATANQGSEATYESGFVIDKFPISRPNLTFSTLTVSNMSPEDSSIYLCSVTTGSRSAEAFFGQGTRLTVV.

This clonotype was seen repeatedly, ten times or more. This chain links TRBV15 with TRBJ2-7; TRBD1 agrees at 9 bases. The length of the CDR3 is 17 residues. The V and J ends lost 5 bases and 1 base, in that order; junction bases with no gene match: 12. Germline CDR1 LNHNV, CDR2 YYDKDF (reference sequence). The CDR3 is CATSGGAGTGLSYEQYF. The CDR3 nucleotides are TGTGCCACCAGCGGAGGAGCCGGGACAGGGCTTTCCTACGAGCAGTACTTC.

This clonotype was seen many times. The gene calls are TRBV19 and TRBJ2-7, with 7 nucleotides matching TRBD2. The CDR3 extends over 15 amino acids. Trimming cost V 3 bases and J 3 bases; bases outside gene matches: 8. Germline CDR1 and CDR2: LNHDA and SQIVND (reference sequence). The CDR3, as DNA: TGTGCCAGTAGTATCAACGAGGGAGGGATCTACGAGCAGTACTTC. Translation: CASSINEGGIYEQYF.

This clonotype was recorded many times. The chain joins TRBV9 to TRBJ2-1; tentative D call: TRBD2 (5 bases). The ends were cut back, 3 bases at V and 4 bases at J, with 5 bases in the middle. Germline-derived CDR1 and CDR2 are SGDLS and YYNGEE. The CDR3 loop spans 12 amino acids. CDR3 DNA: TGTGCCAGCAGCGCGGGATACAATGAGCAGTTCTTC. This translates into CASSAGYNEQFF.

At least ten counts were recorded for this clonotype. The V gene is TRBV25-1, the J gene TRBJ2-7; the D gene is possibly TRBD2 (6 bases). CDR1 MGHDK and CDR2 SYGVNS come from the germline V gene. This CDR3 spans 14 amino acids. Trimming pared 5 bases from V and 1 base from J, leaving 12 bases between. CDR3 sequence: CASSKWDSSYEQYF. The CDR3 region has the DNA TGTGCCAGCAGTAAATGGGACTCTTCCTACGAGCAGTACTTC.

There are many counts of this clonotype. The V call is TRBV20-1, the J call TRBJ2-7; TRBD1 matches at 8 bases. CDR3 size: 15 residues. V gave up 5 bases and J gave up 2 bases; unmatched junction bases: 11. CDR1 is DFQATT and CDR2 is SNEGSKA in the germline V gene (reference sequence). The CDR3 bases are TGCAGTGCTCCAGAGGTGGCAGGGGGCCCCTACGAGCAGTACTTC. It yields the protein CSAPEVAGGPYEQYF.

This clonotype was seen a few times. The chain is built from TRBV27 and TRBJ1-2; TRBD1 agrees at 9 bases. The CDR3 consists of 16 residues. J was trimmed by 4 bases and V by 0 bases; bases with no gene match: 6. The germline V gene encodes CDR1 MNHEY and CDR2 SMNVEV (reference sequence). CDR3 DNA sequence: TGTGCCAGCAGTTTATCACGGACAGGGGTGGCCTATGGCTACACCTTC. Its translation: CASSLSRTGVAYGYTF.

At least ten counts were recorded for this clonotype. V is TRBV6-1 and J is TRBJ2-3; D might be TRBD2 (6 bases). CDR3 length: 15 amino acids. The V and J ends lost 8 bases and 0 bases respectively, with 15 bases between them. Per germline, CDR1 MNHNS and CDR2 SASEGT. The CDR3 is CASVDLAASTDTQYF. The CDR3 region has the DNA TGTGCCAGCGTAGATTTAGCGGCAAGCACAGATACGCAGTATTTT.

This clonotype was seen repeatedly, ten times or more. The chain is built from TRBV25-1 and TRBJ2-5, with D maybe TRBD2 (6 bases). Looked up from germline, CDR1 is MGHDK and CDR2 is SYGVNS. Trimming took off 3 bases at V and 6 bases at J, with 17 bases between the two ends. The CDR3 totals 15 residues. CDR3 bases: TGTGCCAGCAGTGAGAGAGAAATCGGGAGCCAGACCCAGTACTTC. Translated: CASSEREIGSQTQYF.

As to this clonotype: This may be a read error, as it is one base from a much larger clone. The chain is built from TRBV2 and TRBJ2-2, with 7 positions matching TRBD1. Trimming at V came to 6 bases and at J to 5 bases, leaving 3 bases not matched to a gene. The germline V gene has CDR1 SNHLY and CDR2 FYNNEI. This CDR3 is 13 amino acids long. In DNA, the CDR3 is TGTGCCAGCAGATACAGGGGAACCGGGGAGCTGTTTTTT. Translated: CASRYRGTGELFF.

This clonotype was detected ten times or more. V and J are TRBV28 and TRBJ2-7; 8 bases align to TRBD2. Germline V gene lookup returns CDR1 MDHEN and CDR2 SYDVKM. This CDR3 has 15 amino acids. J was trimmed by 4 bases and V by 4 bases; bases with no gene match: 9. This CDR3 reads CASSSPRGGRYEQYF. The CDR3 nucleotides read TGTGCCAGCAGTTCACCCAGGGGCGGGAGGTACGAGCAGTACTTC.

This clonotype was observed at least ten times. The chain carries TRBV15 and TRBJ2-2, with TRBD1 as a possible D gene (6 bases). Trimming left V 11 bases short and J 6 bases short, with 16 bases between. The CDR3 spans 13 residues. The germline CDR1 and CDR2 sequences are LNHNV and YYDKDF (reference sequence). The CDR3 region is CAVRQVAAGELFF. The CDR3 DNA sequence: TGTGCCGTAAGACAGGTCGCCGCCGGGGAGCTGTTTTTT.

A remark on this clonotype: At one end, the junction sequence differs from germline, possibly due to a read error. The chain combines TRBV19 with TRBJ2-1, with TRBD2 matching 16 bases. Germline V gene lookup returns CDR1 LNHDA and CDR2 SQIVND (reference sequence). This CDR3 is built from 19 residues. The CDR3 here is CAGSSPGLAGGRSHNEQFF. The DNA for the CDR3 is TGTGCCGGTAGTTCACCGGGACTAGCGGGAGGGCGGTCCCACAATGAGCAGTTCTTC.

This clonotype showed up many times. V usage is TRBV7-2 and J usage is TRBJ2-3, with D hard to call. The germline V and J ends were trimmed by 1 base and 4 bases, with 9 bases remaining between them. CDR3 length: 14 residues. Germline V CDR1 and CDR2: SGHTA, FQGNSA. As DNA, the CDR3 is TGTGCCAGCAGCTTAGAAAGAGGAGCAGATACGCAGTATTTT. Protein product: CASSLERGADTQYF.

The sample holds many counts of this clonotype. The CDR3 sequence is CAIRASYNEQFF. In DNA, the CDR3 is TGTGCCATCAGAGCGTCCTACAATGAGCAGTTCTTC. The chain employs TRBV10-3 and TRBJ2-1; D not resolved. The CDR3 is 12 amino acids. From germline, CDR1 is ENHRY and CDR2 SYGVKD. V was trimmed by 6 bases and J by 1 base, leaving 4 bases between them.

Remarks on this clonotype: Germline is not matched at one junction end, which may reflect a read error. The chain carries TRBV14 and TRBJ2-1; unclear D gene. The CDR3 is made up of 15 amino acids. Germline CDR1 SGHDN, CDR2 FVKESK. The CDR3 sequence is CACSHRTYYWDEQFF. CDR3 DNA: TGTGCCTGCAGCCATAGGACCTACTATTGGGATGAGCAGTTCTTC.

In this sample, this clonotype turned up many times. J is TRBJ2-2 and V is TRBV19; D remains ambiguous. Germline lookup yields CDR1 LNHDA and CDR2 SQIVND (reference sequence). Trimming cost V 0 bases and J 1 base, with 3 bases left between them. The CDR3 has 14 amino acids. The CDR3 DNA reads TGTGCCAGTAGTATAGAAGGGAACACCGGGGAGCTGTTTTTT. It is translated as CASSIEGNTGELFF.

CDR3 protein: CAWSAPGAYEQYF. The DNA of the CDR3 is TGTGCCTGGAGTGCCCCTGGCGCCTACGAGCAGTACTTC. J is TRBJ2-7 and V is TRBV30; D is ambiguous. The germline CDR1 and CDR2 sequences are GTSNPN and SVGIG (reference sequence). Trimming shortened V by 1 base and J by 2 bases, and 9 bases separated the two germline ends. This CDR3 is 13 amino acids long.